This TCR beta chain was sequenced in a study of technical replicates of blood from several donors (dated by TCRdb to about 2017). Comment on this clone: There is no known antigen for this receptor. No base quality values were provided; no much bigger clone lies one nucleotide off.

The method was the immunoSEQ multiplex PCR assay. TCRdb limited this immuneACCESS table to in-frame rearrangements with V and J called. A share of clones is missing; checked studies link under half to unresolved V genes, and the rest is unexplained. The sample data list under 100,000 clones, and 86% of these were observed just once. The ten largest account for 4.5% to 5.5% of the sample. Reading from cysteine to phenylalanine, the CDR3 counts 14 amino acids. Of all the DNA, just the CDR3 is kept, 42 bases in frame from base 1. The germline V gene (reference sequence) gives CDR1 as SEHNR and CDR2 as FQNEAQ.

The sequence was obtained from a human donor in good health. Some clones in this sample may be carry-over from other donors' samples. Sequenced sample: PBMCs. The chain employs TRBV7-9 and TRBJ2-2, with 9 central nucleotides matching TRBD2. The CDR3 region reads CASGVAGDTGELFF. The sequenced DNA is TGTGCGAGCGGGGTAGCGGGAGACACCGGGGAGCTGTTTTTT.